A selection of T cell receptor beta chains follows, all from one sample in a study of blood T cells in healthy people across ages. TCRdb re-analysed the 5' RACE reads in MiXCR, keeping a single row per CDR3 protein. This table has about 400,000 distinct CDR3 sequences, 45% to 65% appearing once. Sample: blood. These receptors came from a man aged 55-75 years in good health. CDR3s include the opening cysteine and the closing phenylalanine or tryptophan. The order of the fields is D gene, V gene, J gene, clone size, CDR3 DNA, CDR3 protein. The D gene is left open where the match is weak. A clone size is listed for some rows: how often the clone was seen (once, few, many), or a class if it is expanded.

.	TRBV25-1	TRBJ2-6	medium-sized	TGTGCCAGCAGTGAATATGAGAGCTCTGGGGCCAACGTCCTGACTTTC	CASSEYESSGANVLTF
.	TRBV7-2	TRBJ2-1	few	TGTGCCAGCAGCCCGCAATATGAGCAGTTCTTC	CASSPQYEQFF
.	TRBV12-3/TRBV12-4	TRBJ1-1	.	TGTGCCAGCAGTCCCCTACGGACAGCGAATGAAGCTTTCTTT	CASSPLRTANEAFF
.	TRBV10-3	TRBJ1-6	few	TGTGCCGCTGCGGGAGGGGACCATTCACCCCTCCACTTT	CAAAGGDHSPLHF
.	TRBV5-1	TRBJ2-7	many	TGCGCCAGCAGCTTGGAAGGAGGGACACCACCCTTCGAGCAGTACTTC	CASSLEGGTPPFEQYF
TRBD1	TRBV27	TRBJ2-7	.	TGTGCCAGCAGTCCATACCGGGACAGGGTCCACGAGCAGTACTTC	CASSPYRDRVHEQYF
.	TRBV20-1	TRBJ2-7	.	TGCAGTGCAATGTCTAGCGCCGGCGTTTACGAGCAGTACTTC	CSAMSSAGVYEQYF
TRBD2	TRBV11-2	TRBJ2-5	.	TGTGCCAGCAGCGGAGCGGGGGGGCAAGAGACCCAGTACTTC	CASSGAGGQETQYF
TRBD1	TRBV18	TRBJ1-5	.	TGTGCCAGCTCACCACGCGCAAGGGGGCTAAATCAGCCCCAGCATTTT	CASSPRARGLNQPQHF
.	TRBV6-2/TRBV6-3	TRBJ1-4	.	TGTGCCAGCAGGATCAGCCCGCGGGGTGAAAAACTGTTTTTT	CASRISPRGEKLFF
TRBD2	TRBV6-5	TRBJ2-1	.	TGTGCCAGCAGAGAAACCGGGACTAGCGCTGAGCAGTTCTTC	CASRETGTSAEQFF
.	TRBV20-1	TRBJ2-5	many	TGCAGTGCTACCCCAGGGAGAGGGCCAGAGACCCAGTACTTC	CSATPGRGPETQYF
.	TRBV6-6	TRBJ1-1	.	TGTGCCAGCAGTTCCCGGGGGGGCTACGAAGCTTTCTTT	CASSSRGGYEAFF
.	TRBV12-3/TRBV12-4	TRBJ2-2	.	TGTGCCAGCCACCTTAGGGGGTCGAACACCGGGGAGCTGTTTTTT	CASHLRGSNTGELFF
.	TRBV28	TRBJ1-2	many	TGTGCCAGCAGTTCTACAGGGAGAGGAGGCTACACCTTC	CASSSTGRGGYTF
.	TRBV20-1	TRBJ2-1	.	TGCAGTGCCCGCATAACTAGAACGCCCGTGGGTGAGCAGTTCTTC	CSARITRTPVGEQFF
.	TRBV28	TRBJ1-1	once	TGTGCCAGCACCCCCTTGACATTGAACACTGAAGCTTTCTTT	CASTPLTLNTEAFF
TRBD1	TRBV12-3/TRBV12-4	TRBJ2-5	.	TGTGCCAGCAGTGCATTTTTACCGGGACAGGGCCCATTCAATGAGCAGTACTTC	CASSAFLPGQGPFNEQYF
.	TRBV9	TRBJ2-6	many	TGTGCCAGCAGCGAGTACTCTGGGGCCAACGTCCTGACTTTC	CASSEYSGANVLTF
TRBD1	TRBV20-1	TRBJ2-3	few	TGCAGTGCTCATAAGATCTACCGGGACAGCAGCACAGATACGCAGTATTTT	CSAHKIYRDSSTDTQYF
.	TRBV10-3	TRBJ1-1	.	TGTGCCATCAGGAGAGGAGACGCGAACACTGAAGCTTTCTTT	CAIRRGDANTEAFF
TRBD2	TRBV20-1	TRBJ2-3	.	TGCAGTGCCCAGCCTACTAGCGGGAGATACGCAGATGCGCAGTATTTT	CSAQPTSGRYADAQYF